A single sample gave rise to the 5 T cell receptor beta chains below, sequenced in a study of monozygotic twins with inflammatory bowel disease (dated by TCRdb to the late 2010s). Library method: 5' RACE. The run used an Illumina HiSeq 2500. TCRdb reprocessed the reads and provides one entry for every CDR3 protein sequence; no DNA is given. The sample's own table lists 200,000 to 250,000 distinct CDR3 sequences. Jointly, the top ten make up roughly 8% of the sample. The specimen was blood. The receptors were gathered from a human donor with ulcerative colitis or Crohn's disease, or a healthy co-twin of an affected twin (not recorded which).

The V call is TRBV4-1, the J call TRBJ2-1; TCRdb gives TRBD1 as the D gene, but with no DNA this cannot be confirmed. Germline V gene sequence: CDR1 MGHRA, CDR2 YSYEKL. CDR3 length equals 17 residues. CDR3 amino acids: CASSQDTGGRSYNEQFF.

This rearrangement joins TRBV18 to TRBJ1-1. This CDR3 is built from 14 residues. Germline CDR1 is KGHSH and CDR2 is LQKENI. This CDR3 reads CASSQRVPNTEAFF. Full variable domain (remainder filled in from reference TRBV18 and TRBJ1-1): NAGVMQNPRHLVRRRGQEARLRCSPMKGHSHVYWYRQLPEEGLKFMVYLQKENIIDESGMPKERFSAEFPKEGPSILRIQQVVRGDSAAYFCASSQRVPNTEAFFGQGTRLTVV.

The V call is TRBV6-1, the J call TRBJ1-2; the D call of TRBD1 rests on TCRdb alone, since no DNA is present to check it. The CDR3 runs to 14 residues. CDR1 MNHNS and CDR2 SASEGT come from the germline V gene. The chain's CDR3 is CASSKAGINYGYTF.

This sequence joins TRBV12-3 or TRBV12-4 and TRBJ2-2; as DNA is missing, the TRBD2 call by TCRdb cannot be tested. The CDR3 totals 15 residues. CDR3 residues: CASSPGVAGTGELFF.

The chain employs TRBV20-1 and TRBJ1-3; TCRdb lists TRBD1, though no DNA is available to test this call. This CDR3 has 15 residues. Germline lookup yields CDR1 DFQATT and CDR2 SNEGSKA (reference sequence). CDR3 region: CSARVAGAPGNTIYF.